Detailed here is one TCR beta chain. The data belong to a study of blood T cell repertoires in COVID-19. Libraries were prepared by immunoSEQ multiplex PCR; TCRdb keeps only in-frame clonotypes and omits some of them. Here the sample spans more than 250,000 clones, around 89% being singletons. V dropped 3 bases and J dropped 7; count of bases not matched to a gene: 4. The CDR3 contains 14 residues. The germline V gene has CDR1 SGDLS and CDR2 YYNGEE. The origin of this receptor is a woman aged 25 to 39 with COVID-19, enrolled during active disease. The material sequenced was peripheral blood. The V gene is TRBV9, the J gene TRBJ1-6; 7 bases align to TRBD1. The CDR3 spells CASSGTGRNSPLHF. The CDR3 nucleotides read TGTGCCAGCAGCGGGACAGGCCGGAATTCACCCCTCCACTTT.